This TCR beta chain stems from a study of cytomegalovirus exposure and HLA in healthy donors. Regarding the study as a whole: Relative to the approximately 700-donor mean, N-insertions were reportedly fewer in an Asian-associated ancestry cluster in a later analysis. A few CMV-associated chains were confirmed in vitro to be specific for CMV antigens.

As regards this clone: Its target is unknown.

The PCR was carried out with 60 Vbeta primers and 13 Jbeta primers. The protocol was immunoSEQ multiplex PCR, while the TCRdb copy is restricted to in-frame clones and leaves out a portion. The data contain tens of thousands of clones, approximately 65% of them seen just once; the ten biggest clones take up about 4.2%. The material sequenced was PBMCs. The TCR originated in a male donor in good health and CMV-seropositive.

The CDR3 sequence: CASSLKAASYEQYF. The CDR3 DNA sequence: TGTGCCAGCAGCTTAAAGGCGGCCTCCTACGAGCAGTACTTC. The V and J genes are TRBV7-3 and TRBJ2-7; D remains ambiguous. This CDR3 contains 14 residues. The germline V gene encodes CDR1 SGHTA and CDR2 FQGTGA. V gave up 1 base and J gave up 0 bases, with 7 bases separating them.